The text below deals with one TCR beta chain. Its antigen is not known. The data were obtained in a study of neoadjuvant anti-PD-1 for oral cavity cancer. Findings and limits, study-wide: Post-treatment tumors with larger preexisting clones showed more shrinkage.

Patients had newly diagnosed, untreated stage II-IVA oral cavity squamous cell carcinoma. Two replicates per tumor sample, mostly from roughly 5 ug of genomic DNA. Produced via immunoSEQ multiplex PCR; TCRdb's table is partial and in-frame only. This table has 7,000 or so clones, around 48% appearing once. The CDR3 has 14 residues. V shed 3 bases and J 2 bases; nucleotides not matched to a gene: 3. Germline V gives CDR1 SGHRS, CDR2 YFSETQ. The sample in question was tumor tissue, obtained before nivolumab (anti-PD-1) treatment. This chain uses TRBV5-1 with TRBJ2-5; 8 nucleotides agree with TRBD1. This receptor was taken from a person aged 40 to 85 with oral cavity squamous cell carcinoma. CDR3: CASSWGQAQETQYF. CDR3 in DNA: TGCGCCAGCAGCTGGGGACAGGCGCAAGAGACCCAGTACTTC.